This T cell receptor beta chain emerged from a study of T cells in Graves' hyperthyroidism and ophthalmopathy. Study information: At the time of initial diagnosis and before any treatment, peripheral blood was collected. The study, taken as a whole, reports: In validation, the model predicted ophthalmopathy. These predictions came a median about 6.5 months before onset.

The V end was cut by 6 bases, the J end by 6 bases, with 3 bases between. The germline gives CDR1 MDHEN, CDR2 SYDVKM. This CDR3 has 11 residues. Using RNA transcripts as the source, TCR beta CDR3 regions were amplified. Carried out on the TCR CDR3, a first-round RT-PCR used the HTBI primer set. Each CDR3 protein gets one entry after TCRdb re-called the multiplex PCR reads with MiXCR. The table shows about 700,000 distinct CDR3 sequences, with 12% to 15% occurring only once. Hyperthyroidism was newly diagnosed in patients aged 18 to 65 (duration under 2 months). The PBMCs had their origin in less than 13 ml of fresh peripheral blood. This clonotype was picked up many times. Its antigen is undetermined.

The sequencing input was blood. The receptor comes from a woman aged 18-35 years with Graves' hyperthyroidism. The V call is TRBV28, the J call TRBJ1-6; the D is unclear. This CDR3 reads CASRSNSPLHF. Written as DNA, the CDR3 is TGTGCCAGCAGGTCTAATTCACCCCTCCACTTT.